This entry lists 12 T cell receptor beta chains sequenced from one sample in a study of a mutant IDH1 vaccine in newly diagnosed glioma. Some clones are missing from TCRdb's copy, which holds only in-frame ones; the method was immunoSEQ multiplex PCR. The data hold about 50,000 clones, with about nine tenths observed a single time. The time point is: baseline, week 1 (first vaccination visit). The sample's treatment: pre-vaccination baseline after standard-of-care therapy. The sequences come from PBMCs, collected from a glioma patient treated with radiotherapy, temozolomide or both. The receptors originated from a middle-aged man with glioma.

The V and J genes are TRBV28 and TRBJ1-2; the match to TRBD1 covers 7 bases. J gave up 8 bases and V 5 bases, and 11 bases lay outside the gene matches. The CDR3 extends over 14 amino acids. Germline V gene sequence: CDR1 MDHEN, CDR2 SYDVKM. CDR3 residues: CASSPGQRREGYTF. As DNA, the CDR3 is TGTGCCAGCAGTCCGGGACAGAGGCGGGAGGGCTACACCTTC.

V and J are TRBV18 and TRBJ1-5; no firm D call. The CDR3 runs to 16 residues. V was shortened by 2 bases and J by 0 bases, with 11 bases between the two germline ends. The germline V gene has CDR1 KGHSH and CDR2 LQKENI. CDR3 amino acids: CASSPLSPSSNQPQHF. CDR3 sequence (DNA): TGTGCCAGCTCACCATTGTCGCCATCTAGCAATCAGCCCCAGCATTTT.

The rearrangement links TRBV7-9 to TRBJ1-2, with no clear D. There are 14 residues in the CDR3. The V and J ends lost 2 bases and 2 bases respectively, with 9 bases between them. CDR1 and CDR2 from the germline V gene are SEHNR and FQNEAQ (reference sequence). CDR3 residues: CASSLMGWNYGYTF. CDR3 DNA sequence: TGTGCCAGCAGCTTAATGGGGTGGAACTATGGCTACACCTTC. Full variable domain (missing parts from reference TRBV7-9 and TRBJ1-2): DTGVSQNPRHKITKRGQNVTFRCDPISEHNRLYWYRQTLGQGPEFLTYFQNEAQLEKSRLLSDRFSAERPKGSFSTLEIQRTEQGDSAMYLCASSLMGWNYGYTFGSGTRLTVV.

The rearrangement joins TRBV10-3 to TRBJ2-3; a possible D gene is TRBD2 (5 bases). This CDR3 has 13 amino acids. Germline-derived CDR1 and CDR2 are ENHRY and SYGVKD. V lost 8 bases and J 4 bases, leaving 13 bases between the germline ends. CDR3 amino acids: CAILSEGADTQYF. The CDR3 DNA reads TGTGCCATCTTAAGCGAGGGAGCAGATACGCAGTATTTT.

The table lists this clone with a count of one. The rearrangement links TRBV6-6 to TRBJ2-5; tentative D call: TRBD1 (5 bases). Looked up from germline, CDR1 is MNHNY and CDR2 is SVGAGI (reference sequence). V shed 0 bases and J shed 4 bases, with 9 bases lying between them. The CDR3 length is 14 residues. The CDR3 DNA follows: TGTGCCAGCAGTTACTCAGGGGTTCGAGAGACCCAGTACTTC. This sequence encodes CASSYSGVRETQYF.

This chain joins TRBV28 and TRBJ2-7, with D unresolved. V was trimmed by 2 bases and J by 1 base, leaving 3 bases between them. The germline V gene encodes CDR1 MDHEN and CDR2 SYDVKM. This CDR3 region has 12 residues. The CDR3 nucleotides are TGTGCCAGCAGTTTAGTGTCCTACGAGCAGTACTTC. Translating it yields CASSLVSYEQYF. Combining the CDR3 with reference TRBV28 and TRBJ2-7 gives the whole variable domain DVKVTQSSRYLVKRTGEKVFLECVQDMDHENMFWYRQDPGLGLRLIYFSYDVKMKEKGDIPEGYSVSREKKERFSLILESASTNQTSMYLCASSLVSYEQYFGPGTRLTVT.

This clone has only one observation. V usage is TRBV15 and J usage is TRBJ1-1, with D hard to call. Germline CDR1 is LNHNV and CDR2 is YYDKDF (reference sequence). This CDR3 region has 13 residues. Trimming removed 3 bases at V and 0 bases at J, with 5 bases between. The CDR3 nucleotides are TGTGCCACCAGCAGGGTTATGAACACTGAAGCTTTCTTT. Its translation: CATSRVMNTEAFF.

This clone was seen only a few times. The CDR3 DNA is TGTGCCATCAGGGACCTCTGGACAGTGGGGGTCTATGGCTACACCTTC. Translation: CAIRDLWTVGVYGYTF. This chain connects TRBV10-3 to TRBJ1-2; D is perhaps TRBD1 (6 bases). Germline V gene data show CDR1 as ENHRY and CDR2 as SYGVKD. Trimming removed 6 bases at V and 4 bases at J, with 21 bases between. The CDR3 length is 16 residues.

The CDR3 DNA follows: TGTGCCAGCAGTTACAGTAGGTGGGACGAGCAGTACTTC. Protein sequence: CASSYSRWDEQYF. This chain links TRBV6-5 with TRBJ2-7; D remains ambiguous. CDR1 and CDR2 from the germline V gene are MNHEY and SVGAGI. This CDR3 comprises 13 residues. The V and J ends lost 2 bases and 5 bases respectively, with 10 bases between them.

This clone was observed a handful of times. CDR3 nucleotides: TGTGCCAGCAGCTCTGGGGAGCGGGACGGGGAGACCCAGTACTTC. The encoded protein is CASSSGERDGETQYF. The chain combines TRBV7-8 with TRBJ2-5; 7 positions match TRBD2. This CDR3 is 15 amino acids long. V lost 4 bases and J lost 5; bases outside the gene matches: 10. Germline V gene sequence: CDR1 SGHVS, CDR2 FQNEAQ.

The V gene is TRBV14, the J gene TRBJ2-7, with D perhaps assigned TRBD1 or TRBD2 (5 bases each). Germline values: CDR1 SGHDN, CDR2 FVKESK. V was cut by 1 base and J by 2 bases, with 12 bases left in between. The CDR3 totals 15 residues. This chain's CDR3 is CASSQGLGAPYEQYF. CDR3 bases: TGTGCCAGCAGCCAAGGACTCGGGGCCCCCTACGAGCAGTACTTC.

This chain links TRBV7-9 with TRBJ1-5; weak D call: TRBD1 (6 bases). This CDR3 is 15 amino acids long. Germline CDR1 reads SEHNR; CDR2 reads FQNEAQ (reference sequence). V dropped 3 bases and J dropped 4 bases, with 13 bases sitting between them. The CDR3 spells CASSLGGGPNQPQHF. DNA of the CDR3: TGTGCCAGCAGCTTGGGAGGGGGGCCTAATCAGCCCCAGCATTTT.